Below, one TCR beta chain is given with its context. TCRdb's copy holds only in-frame clones and misses some; the assay was immunoSEQ multiplex PCR. Of 1.5 million to 2.5 million clones listed, 85% to 95% are singletons. These data belong to a study of shared clonotypes between healthy human individuals. CD45RO-negative CD8 cells positively selected for CCR7 made up the naive population, which excluded terminally differentiated effector memory CD45RA+ cells. Germline V gives CDR1 LGHNA, CDR2 YNFKEQ. This CDR3 has 17 amino acids. The V end was cut by 4 bases, the J end by 2 bases, with 20 bases between.

This sequence was found in a man between 18 and 29 years old in good health. Sequenced material: naive CD8+ T cells sorted from blood. V gene TRBV4-2 combines with J gene TRBJ2-5; a weak D match, TRBD1 (6 bases). CDR3 loop: CASSLTIRTVHQETQYF. CDR3 sequence (DNA): TGTGCCAGCAGCCTAACCATTAGGACAGTACATCAAGAGACCCAGTACTTC.